This T cell receptor beta chain was recorded in a study of shared clonotypes between healthy human individuals. Across the study: A couple of women and three men aged 18 to 49 made up the donors.

Data came from immunoSEQ multiplex PCR; TCRdb stores just in-frame clones and leaves some out. The profile shows a few hundred thousand clones, about 74% of them singletons. The study, taken as a whole, reports: For sorted subsets, rarefaction showed incomplete sequencing despite large depth.

V was clipped by 6 bases and J by 5 bases; unmatched bases: 6. This CDR3 contains 14 residues. Germline V CDR1 and CDR2: LNHDA, SQIVND (reference sequence). With respect to this clone: Its antigen is not identified.

Sequenced input: memory CD4+ T cells sorted from blood. Regarding subset: CD45RA-negative fraction. V usage is TRBV19 and J usage is TRBJ1-4; 7 bases are shared with TRBD1. The sequence came from a young man in good health. CDR3 region: CASSSGTENEKLFF. The CDR3 DNA reads TGTGCCAGTAGCTCCGGGACAGAAAATGAAAAACTGTTTTTT.